These 20 T cell receptor beta chains share one sample of origin, sequenced in a study of shared clonotypes between healthy human individuals. Profiling relied on immunoSEQ multiplex PCR, and the TCRdb table lists in-frame clones only, not all of them. The sample lists over a million clones; around 78% were seen once. The specimen sequenced was memory CD4+ T cells from PBMCs. Subset reported: CD45RA-negative fraction. The receptors come from a man aged 18 to 29 in good health. Some clones in this sample may be carry-over from other donors' samples.

In its sample, this clone was seen once. V usage is TRBV7-9 and J usage is TRBJ2-5; 16 nucleotides agree with TRBD2. CDR1 is SEHNR and CDR2 is FQNEAQ in the germline V gene (reference sequence). CDR3 length: 17 residues. Trimming took 4 bases from V and 5 from J; bases not matched to a gene: 7. The CDR3 DNA follows: TGTGCCAGCAGCTCGGGACTAGCGGGAGGGCCCGGCGAGACCCAGTACTTC. Its protein is CASSSGLAGGPGETQYF.

V usage is TRBV28 and J usage is TRBJ1-5; D is ambiguous. The V end lost 6 bases, the J end lost 7 bases, and 10 bases lay between the germline ends. CDR1 MDHEN and CDR2 SYDVKM come from the germline V gene. The CDR3 consists of 12 residues. The CDR3 DNA reads TGTGCCAGCAGATCCCACATCCAGCCCCAGCATTTT. Its protein product is CASRSHIQPQHF. Full variable domain (missing parts from reference TRBV28 and TRBJ1-5): DVKVTQSSRYLVKRTGEKVFLECVQDMDHENMFWYRQDPGLGLRLIYFSYDVKMKEKGDIPEGYSVSREKKERFSLILESASTNQTSMYLCASRSHIQPQHFGDGTRLSIL.

V usage is TRBV5-1 and J usage is TRBJ1-4; 7 nucleotides align to TRBD1. The length of the CDR3 is 16 residues. Germline V lookup: CDR1 SGHRS, CDR2 YFSETQ. Trimming at V came to 3 bases and at J to 3 bases, leaving 8 bases not matched to a gene. The CDR3 region is CASSSGQGEANEKLFF. The DNA for the CDR3 is TGCGCCAGCAGCTCTGGGCAGGGGGAAGCTAATGAAAAACTGTTTTTT.

The J gene is TRBJ2-5, the V gene TRBV9; D remains ambiguous. This CDR3 is 13 amino acids long. V lost 3 bases and J lost 3, with 9 bases in between. CDR1 and CDR2 (germline): SGDLS, YYNGEE. CDR3 in DNA: TGTGCCAGCAGCGAGGCCCCAGAAGAGACCCAGTACTTC. Translation gives CASSEAPEETQYF.

This chain links TRBV6-5 with TRBJ1-1, with D possibly matching TRBD1 (5 bases). Between the trimmed V and J ends, which lost 5 bases and 5 bases, there was a span of 12 bases. The CDR3 is 13 amino acids. The germline V gene has CDR1 MNHEY and CDR2 SVGAGI. This chain's CDR3 is CASSQITGTEAFF. The CDR3, as DNA: TGTGCCAGCAGTCAAATAACAGGTACTGAAGCTTTCTTT.

The gene calls are TRBV5-4 and TRBJ2-3; D is perhaps TRBD2 (5 bases). Germline V lookup: CDR1 SGHNT, CDR2 YYREEE (reference sequence). Trimming removed 3 bases at V and 7 bases at J, with 15 bases between. The CDR3 consists of 14 residues. CDR3 region: CASSSDSRENTQYF. The CDR3 region has the DNA TGTGCCAGCAGCTCGGACTCCCGGGAAAATACGCAGTATTTT.

This clone was found a few times. One junction end disagrees with the germline gene, perhaps due to a read error. The V and J genes are TRBV28 and TRBJ2-4; TRBD2 aligns across 11 bases. Germline V gene sequence: CDR1 MDHEN, CDR2 SYDVKM. The CDR3 extends over 15 amino acids. Here the CDR3 reads CASFSGRGRGNTQYF. CDR3 sequence (DNA): TGTGCCAGCTTTAGCGGGAGGGGGAGGGGAAACACTCAGTACTTC.

This clone appeared a single time. The V call is TRBV2, the J call TRBJ1-4; D gene uncertain. CDR1 is SNHLY and CDR2 is FYNNEI in the germline V gene. V dropped 8 bases and J dropped 4 bases, with 14 bases sitting between them. The CDR3 has 14 amino acids. The CDR3 DNA is TGTGCCAGCGGGAAAGGGCAGTATAATGAAAAACTGTTTTTT. Encoded protein: CASGKGQYNEKLFF.

CDR3 sequence reads: CASSYQQGAPYGYTF. The CDR3 coding sequence is TGTGCCAGCAGTTACCAACAGGGGGCCCCCTATGGCTACACCTTC. The chain couples TRBV6-5 to TRBJ1-2, with 9 bases fitting TRBD1. V was pared by 2 bases and J by 4 bases, with 5 bases of the junction left unmatched. The CDR3 covers 15 residues. Germline CDR1 MNHEY, CDR2 SVGAGI.

The genes are TRBV6-1 and TRBJ1-3, with D perhaps matching TRBD1 (5 bases). This CDR3 region has 14 residues. The germline V and J ends were trimmed by 0 bases and 3 bases, with 6 bases remaining between them. Germline values: CDR1 MNHNS, CDR2 SASEGT. The CDR3 DNA follows: TGTGCCAGCAGTGAAGCGAGGGGTGGAAACACCATATATTTT. Its translation is CASSEARGGNTIYF.

This clone was picked up one time. This chain uses TRBV28 with TRBJ2-7; a weak D match, TRBD1 (5 bases). The V end lost 6 bases, the J end lost 2 bases, and 14 bases lay between the germline ends. Looked up from germline, CDR1 is MDHEN and CDR2 is SYDVKM. This CDR3 comprises 14 residues. The CDR3 sequence is CASSPRQRPYEQYF. The CDR3 DNA reads TGTGCCAGCAGCCCCCGACAGAGACCCTACGAGCAGTACTTC. Combining the CDR3 with reference TRBV28 and TRBJ2-7 gives the whole variable domain DVKVTQSSRYLVKRTGEKVFLECVQDMDHENMFWYRQDPGLGLRLIYFSYDVKMKEKGDIPEGYSVSREKKERFSLILESASTNQTSMYLCASSPRQRPYEQYFGPGTRLTVT.

V and J are TRBV7-2 and TRBJ2-5, with TRBD2 matching 10 bases. V lost 5 bases, J lost 5 bases, and 8 bases stayed unmatched. Germline CDR1 and CDR2: SGHTA and FQGNSA. CDR3 length: 15 amino acids. The CDR3 DNA follows: TGTGCCAGCAGCGGATTTAGCGGGGGGTGGGAGACCCAGTACTTC. Translation gives CASSGFSGGWETQYF.

This clone was counted between two and nine times. This sequence joins TRBV27 and TRBJ2-1; D is uncertain. There are 11 residues in the CDR3. V lost 8 bases and J lost 7, with 9 bases in between. CDR1 is MNHEY and CDR2 is SMNVEV in the germline V gene (reference sequence). The CDR3 sequence: CASFGRNEQFF. The CDR3 DNA is TGTGCCAGCTTCGGGCGGAATGAGCAGTTCTTC.

CDR3 bases: TGTGCCAGCAGTTTTACTAGCGGGAGTTCGGAGACCCAGTACTTC. Protein product: CASSFTSGSSETQYF. The chain links TRBV7-2 to TRBJ2-5; 11 positions match TRBD2. The germline V gene encodes CDR1 SGHTA and CDR2 FQGNSA. With 6 bases clipped from V and 5 bases from J, the junction kept 8 bases outside the gene matches. The CDR3 totals 15 residues.

This chain connects TRBV5-8 to TRBJ2-5; TRBD2 matches 11 bases. Germline assignment: CDR1 SGHTS and CDR2 YDEGEE. With V trimmed by 4 bases and J by 3 bases, 5 bases remained unmatched. The CDR3 extends over 15 amino acids. The CDR3 region has the DNA TGTGCCAGCAGCCTGGGACTAGCGGATAAAGAGACCCAGTACTTC. Translating gives CASSLGLADKETQYF.

This rearrangement joins TRBV30 to TRBJ2-7; 9 bases map to TRBD1. Germline V CDR1 and CDR2: GTSNPN, SVGIG (reference sequence). J was trimmed by 5 bases and V by 2 bases; bases with no gene match: 7. The CDR3 length is 14 residues. DNA for the CDR3: TGTGCCTGGAGTCCCGGGACAGGGTACAACGAGCAGTACTTC. Encoded protein: CAWSPGTGYNEQYF.

This chain joins TRBV5-1 and TRBJ1-1; possible D gene TRBD1, 6 bases. The CDR3 length is 15 residues. Germline-derived CDR1 and CDR2 are SGHRS and YFSETQ. The V end lost 0 bases, the J end lost 4 bases, and 13 bases lay between the germline ends. The CDR3 DNA reads TGCGCCAGCAGCTTGGAGTGGGGGCAAGGCACTGAAGCTTTCTTT. This gives the protein CASSLEWGQGTEAFF.

The chain employs TRBV6-6 and TRBJ1-5; TRBD1 matches at 8 bases. The trim removed 2 bases at V and 6 bases at J, leaving 6 bases unmatched. The CDR3 is 15 amino acids. Germline V lookup: CDR1 MNHNY, CDR2 SVGAGI (reference sequence). For the CDR3, the DNA is TGTGCCAGCAGTTACCAAGGACAGGGAATTCAGCCCCAGCATTTT. Amino acids: CASSYQGQGIQPQHF.

This clone was detected only once. The chain employs TRBV5-1 and TRBJ1-4, with 7 bases fitting TRBD1. The CDR3 runs 16 residues. The V and J ends lost 1 base and 2 bases, in that order; junction bases with no gene match: 5. Germline CDR1 is SGHRS and CDR2 is YFSETQ. For the CDR3, the DNA is TGCGCCAGCAGCTTGTTACCGACAGGGACTAATGAAAAACTGTTTTTT. Translation gives CASSLLPTGTNEKLFF.

The chain recombines TRBV5-1 with TRBJ2-7; 7 nucleotides match TRBD1. The ends lost 3 bases at V and 4 bases at J; junction bases unmatched: 4. CDR1 and CDR2 from the germline V gene are SGHRS and YFSETQ. This CDR3 is built from 13 residues. The CDR3 loop is CASSSSTGYEQYF. As DNA, the CDR3 is TGCGCCAGCAGCTCCTCGACAGGGTACGAGCAGTACTTC.